Shown below are 21 T cell receptor beta chains from a single sample sequenced in a study of blood T cells in healthy people across ages (dated by TCRdb to the mid-2010s). Receptors were amplified or captured by 5' RACE. Instrument used: Illumina HiSeq 2500. The second PCR ran for roughly 6 to 11 cycles and used a J-beta primer mix along with a sample-barcoded 5' primer. TCRdb's own reprocessing of the public reads used fastp at Q25 and MiXCR and kept productive beta chains. Every entry covers one CDR3 protein and lists the most common genes and DNA from its rows. This sample lists roughly 1,500,000 distinct CDR3 sequences; 42% were detected once. Less than 8% of the sample goes to the ten largest clones. Specimen: blood. These receptors were obtained from a woman under 30 in good health.

Regarding this clonotype: One end of the junction fails to match germline, which may point to a read error. The V and J genes are TRBV14 and TRBJ2-5, with D unresolved. The CDR3 contains 13 residues. CDR1 is SGHDN and CDR2 is FVKESK in the germline V gene. The CDR3 region is CAGSRLEPRTQYF. The CDR3, as DNA: TGTGCCGGCAGCAGACTCGAGCCCAGGACCCAGTACTTC.

The rearrangement uses TRBV25-1 and TRBJ2-4, with a tentative D call TRBD2 (5 bases). V lost 4 bases and J lost 3, with 10 bases in between. CDR1 and CDR2 from the germline V gene are MGHDK and SYGVNS. This CDR3 is built from 14 residues. CDR3 protein: CASSATGNKNIQYF. CDR3 sequence (DNA): TGTGCCAGCAGTGCCACCGGGAACAAAAACATTCAGTACTTC.

This chain joins TRBV6-5 and TRBJ1-6, with D possibly TRBD1 on 5 matching bases. From germline, CDR1 is MNHEY and CDR2 SVGAGI. The CDR3 runs 13 residues. V was trimmed by 8 bases and J by 10 bases, leaving 15 bases between them. The CDR3 bases are TGTGCCAGCTGGGGCTTGCTCTTGTCACCCCTCCACTTT. This translates into CASWGLLLSPLHF.

The chain employs TRBV7-2 and TRBJ1-2, with 10 nucleotides matching TRBD1. The CDR3 consists of 15 residues. The ends lost 4 bases at V and 1 base at J; junction bases unmatched: 3. Germline V gene data show CDR1 as SGHTA and CDR2 as FQGNSA. Written as DNA, the CDR3 is TGTGCCAGCAGCTCCGGACAGGGGGTTAACTATGGCTACACCTTC. Amino acids: CASSSGQGVNYGYTF.

This chain joins TRBV5-1 and TRBJ2-1; 14 nucleotides agree with TRBD2. V trimming: 0 bases; J trimming: 8 bases; junction bases outside the gene matches: 7. CDR1 is SGHRS and CDR2 is YFSETQ in the germline V gene. CDR3 length: 17 amino acids. CDR3 coding DNA: TGCGCCAGCAGCTTGGGCCGACTAGCGGGAGGGATCGATGAGCAGTTCTTC. This encodes CASSLGRLAGGIDEQFF.

The chain combines TRBV29-1 with TRBJ2-5, with D perhaps matching TRBD1 or TRBD2 (5 bases each). The CDR3 totals 14 residues. Germline assignment: CDR1 SQVTM and CDR2 ANQGSEA. The V and J ends lost 3 bases and 4 bases respectively, with 15 bases between them. DNA for the CDR3: TGCAGCGTTGAGGGAGACAGTATTGGAGAGACCCAGTACTTC. The encoded protein is CSVEGDSIGETQYF. Together with reference TRBV29-1 and TRBJ2-5, the CDR3 gives the full variable domain: SAVISQKPSRDICQRGTSLTIQCQVDSQVTMMFWYRQQPGQSLTLIATANQGSEATYESGFVIDKFPISRPNLTFSTLTVSNMSPEDSSIYLCSVEGDSIGETQYFGPGTRLLVL.

The J gene is TRBJ2-5, the V gene TRBV30, with 9 bases identical to TRBD1. The length of the CDR3 is 12 residues. Germline lookup yields CDR1 GTSNPN and CDR2 SVGIG (reference sequence). V shed 3 bases and J 11 bases; nucleotides not matched to a gene: 7. CDR3 sequence (DNA): TGTGCCTGGAGCGGGACAGGGAACCGGCAGTACTTC. Translating gives CAWSGTGNRQYF. Looking up the rest from reference TRBV30 and TRBJ2-5 gives the full variable domain: SQTIHQWPATLVQPVGSPLSLECTVEGTSNPNLYWYRQAAGRGLQLLFYSVGIGQISSEVPQNLSASRPQDRQFILSSKKLLLSDSGFYLCAWSGTGNRQYFGPGTRLLVL.

This clonotype was seen more than once but under ten times. This rearrangement joins TRBV9 to TRBJ2-3, with a tentative D call TRBD1 (5 bases). V was trimmed by 4 bases and J by 0 bases, leaving 12 bases between them. Germline V gives CDR1 SGDLS, CDR2 YYNGEE. The CDR3 totals 15 residues. CDR3 in DNA: TGTGCCAGCAGCCTAAATAGGGGAAGCACAGATACGCAGTATTTT. Protein: CASSLNRGSTDTQYF.

CDR3 residues: CASSPNPPRGYEQYF. The CDR3 nucleotides read TGTGCCAGCAGCCCGAACCCGCCTCGAGGCTACGAGCAGTACTTC. The V gene is TRBV7-2, the J gene TRBJ2-7; D is unresolved. Trimming stripped 5 bases from V and 3 bases from J, with 17 bases between. Germline CDR1 is SGHTA and CDR2 is FQGNSA. The CDR3 totals 15 residues.

This clonotype was recorded once. The V and J genes are TRBV5-1 and TRBJ2-1; D is perhaps TRBD2 (6 bases). The CDR3 has 15 amino acids. Germline CDR1 reads SGHRS; CDR2 reads YFSETQ. V dropped 4 bases and J dropped 1 base, with 12 bases sitting between them. In DNA form, the CDR3 reads TGCGCCAGCAGCCCGACTAGGGGTTCCTACAATGAGCAGTTCTTC. Translation: CASSPTRGSYNEQFF.

This chain uses TRBV7-2 with TRBJ2-3; D call uncertain. The CDR3 is 17 amino acids. V gave up 0 bases and J gave up 2 bases, with 15 bases separating them. Germline loops: CDR1 SGHTA, CDR2 FQGNSA. In nucleotides, the CDR3 is TGTGCCAGCAGCTTAGCTTTCGGCAGTGCTGTCACAGATACGCAGTATTTT. It is translated as CASSLAFGSAVTDTQYF.

About this clonotype: A much larger clone sits a single nucleotide away, making a read error possible. The chain combines TRBV29-1 with TRBJ2-5; 8 bases map to TRBD2. This CDR3 contains 18 residues. CDR1 is SQVTM and CDR2 is ANQGSEA in the germline V gene. The trim removed 0 bases at V and 1 base at J, leaving 13 bases unmatched. The CDR3 here is CSVEDSGLVGVSQETQYF. Written as DNA, the CDR3 is TGCAGCGTTGAAGACTCGGGACTAGTGGGAGTAAGCCAAGAGACCCAGTACTTC. Filled out from reference TRBV29-1 and TRBJ2-5, the complete variable domain reads SAVISQKPSRDICQRGTSLTIQCQVDSQVTMMFWYRQQPGQSLTLIATANQGSEATYESGFVIDKFPISRPNLTFSTLTVSNMSPEDSSIYLCSVEDSGLVGVSQETQYFGPGTRLLVL.

The rearrangement links TRBV5-1 to TRBJ1-1; D not certain. Trimming stripped 5 bases from V and 6 bases from J, with 14 bases between. The CDR3 totals 13 residues. Germline-derived CDR1 and CDR2 are SGHRS and YFSETQ. In nucleotides, the CDR3 is TGCGCCAGCAGTATGACGGGGTACTCTGAAGCTTTCTTT. Encoded protein: CASSMTGYSEAFF.

This clonotype showed up just once. This chain uses TRBV5-4 with TRBJ2-7; 7 positions match TRBD1. The V segment lost 0 bases and the J segment 0 bases; nucleotides outside the gene matches: 3. The CDR3 runs 15 residues. CDR1 SGHNT and CDR2 YYREEE come from the germline V gene (reference sequence). DNA of the CDR3: TGTGCCAGCAGCTTGGGAGGGGACAGCTCCTACGAGCAGTACTTC. Translating gives CASSLGGDSSYEQYF.

This chain connects TRBV6-1 to TRBJ1-1, with D hard to call. The CDR3 covers 13 residues. V gave up 8 bases and J gave up 5 bases, with 15 bases separating them. Germline V CDR1 and CDR2: MNHNS, SASEGT. The CDR3 loop is CASAMALRTEAFF. DNA of the CDR3: TGTGCCAGCGCAATGGCTCTTAGGACTGAAGCTTTCTTT.

V is TRBV11-2 and J is TRBJ2-5, with 9 bases aligning to TRBD2. Germline CDR1 SGHAT, CDR2 FQNNGV. The ends lost 4 bases at V and 4 bases at J; junction bases unmatched: 10. CDR3 length: 16 amino acids. The CDR3 spells CASSSTTTSGAETQYF. CDR3 nucleotides: TGTGCCAGCAGCTCAACGACGACTAGCGGTGCAGAGACCCAGTACTTC.

The rearrangement uses TRBV30 and TRBJ2-4, with 7 bases that match TRBD1. The J call may be faulty, since TRBJ2-7 better matches the DNA end. In germline, CDR1 is GTSNPN, CDR2 SVGIG (reference sequence). The CDR3 extends over 14 amino acids. The CDR3 loop reads CAWSRQGVTYEQYF. CDR3 coding DNA: TGTGCCTGGAGTAGGCAGGGGGTAACCTACGAGCAGTACTTC.

The J gene is TRBJ2-3, the V gene TRBV7-9; D possibly corresponds to TRBD2 (6 bases). Germline lookup yields CDR1 SEHNR and CDR2 FQNEAQ (reference sequence). V lost 1 base, J lost 1 base, and 15 bases lay in between. This CDR3 is built from 17 residues. In DNA, the CDR3 is TGTGCCAGCAGCTTAGAAGGAGGGGTGAAGGGCACAGATACGCAGTATTTT. Its protein is CASSLEGGVKGTDTQYF.

The chain couples TRBV6-5 to TRBJ2-7; TRBD1 aligns across 8 bases. From germline, CDR1 is MNHEY and CDR2 SVGAGI. Unmatched junction bases numbered 3, after V lost 2 bases and J lost 3 bases. This CDR3 region has 14 residues. As DNA, the CDR3 is TGTGCCAGCAGTTACGTAACAGGGGGCTACGAGCAGTACTTC. Encoded protein: CASSYVTGGYEQYF.

The chain uses TRBV3-1 and TRBJ2-1, with no clear D. The V gene's germline CDR1 is LGHDT and CDR2 YNNKEL (reference sequence). There are 15 residues in the CDR3. Deletions cut 5 bases from V and 0 bases from J, with 11 bases between. This chain's CDR3 is CASSITWSSYNEQFF. DNA for the CDR3: TGTGCCAGCAGCATTACTTGGAGCTCCTACAATGAGCAGTTCTTC.

This chain connects TRBV18 to TRBJ2-1; TRBD1 matches at 11 bases. J lost 10 bases, V lost 6 bases, and 5 bases had no gene match. Looked up from germline, CDR1 is KGHSH and CDR2 is LQKENI. This CDR3 is 13 amino acids long. The CDR3 DNA sequence: TGTGCCAGCTCGTCGGGACAGGGGGGAGAGCAGTTCTTC. This gives the protein CASSSGQGGEQFF.